The 3 T cell receptor beta chains presented below share a single source sample, sequenced in a study of technical replicates of blood from several donors. TCRdb's table, derived via immunoSEQ multiplex PCR, lists solely in-frame clones and lacks some. The sample contains just over 75,000 clones, more than 85% of which appear only once. Material: T cells isolated from PBMCs. All receptors come from a human donor in good health.

The chain carries TRBV29-1 and TRBJ2-4, with 10 positions matching TRBD2. V was pared by 4 bases and J by 0 bases, with 9 bases of the junction left unmatched. CDR1 is SQVTM, CDR2 ANQGSEA, per germline. This CDR3 region has 17 residues. This CDR3 is CSVGVPSGSLAKNIQYF. The CDR3 DNA reads TGCAGCGTTGGGGTCCCTAGCGGGAGTCTAGCCAAAAACATTCAGTACTTC. The full variable domain, in which reference TRBV29-1 and TRBJ2-4 provide the parts outside the CDR3, is SAVISQKPSRDICQRGTSLTIQCQVDSQVTMMFWYRQQPGQSLTLIATANQGSEATYESGFVIDKFPISRPNLTFSTLTVSNMSPEDSSIYLCSVGVPSGSLAKNIQYFGAGTRLSVL.

The chain couples TRBV29-1 to TRBJ2-7; 9 bases are shared with TRBD1. The ends lost 4 bases at V and 5 bases at J; junction bases unmatched: 6. CDR3 size: 13 residues. CDR1 and CDR2 from the germline V gene are SQVTM and ANQGSEA. The CDR3 DNA is TGCAGCGTTGTACAGGGGGCCCGGGACGAGCAGTACTTC. Amino acid sequence: CSVVQGARDEQYF.

The chain links TRBV6-1 to TRBJ2-7, with D possibly being TRBD2 (5 bases). The germline V and J ends were trimmed by 3 bases and 3 bases, with 15 bases remaining between them. Germline V gene lookup returns CDR1 MNHNS and CDR2 SASEGT. The CDR3 totals 15 residues. CDR3 nucleotide sequence: TGTGCCAGCAGTGACGAGGACTCACTTTACTACGAGCAGTACTTC. Translation gives CASSDEDSLYYEQYF.